The 27 T cell receptor beta chains in this list originate from one sample, sequenced in a study of lymphopenia after photon versus proton radiotherapy. Profiling relied on immunoSEQ multiplex PCR, and the TCRdb table lists in-frame clones only, not all of them. The data show several thousand clones, with over 65% seen just once and roughly 48% held by the top ten. This specimen was peripheral blood, taken from a patient treated with photon-based radiotherapy. The receptors derive from a man under 40 with gastric cancer.

This chain connects TRBV7-2 to TRBJ2-1, with D unresolved. This CDR3 comprises 14 residues. From germline, CDR1 is SGHTA and CDR2 FQGNSA. Trimming took off 1 base at V and 6 bases at J, with 10 bases between the two ends. CDR3 nucleotides: TGTGCCAGCAGCTTAGGTGGCGGAACCAATGAGCAGTTCTTC. Its protein product is CASSLGGGTNEQFF. The entire variable domain, with the rest obtained from reference TRBV7-2 and TRBJ2-1, is as follows: GAGVSQSPSNKVTEKGKDVELRCDPISGHTALYWYRQSLGQGLEFLIYFQGNSAPDKSGLPSDRFSAERTGGSVSTLTIQRTQQEDSAVYLCASSLGGGTNEQFFGPGTRLTVL.

This sequence joins TRBV15 and TRBJ1-6; no clear D. The CDR3 length is 16 residues. The V end lost 0 bases, the J end lost 10 bases, and 16 bases lay between the germline ends. Germline CDR1 reads LNHNV; CDR2 reads YYDKDF (reference sequence). The CDR3 protein is CATSRDSRILGSPLHF. The CDR3, as DNA: TGTGCCACCAGCAGAGATTCTAGAATCCTAGGCTCACCCCTCCACTTT.

The rearrangement uses TRBV20-1 and TRBJ1-2; no firm D call. Germline CDR1 reads DFQATT; CDR2 reads SNEGSKA (reference sequence). V was cut by 2 bases and J by 6 bases, with 7 bases left in between. The CDR3 is 11 residues long. This CDR3 is CSARFLDGYTF. CDR3 coding DNA: TGCAGTGCTAGATTCCTGGATGGCTACACCTTC.

The chain combines TRBV6-1 with TRBJ2-5; 12 bases match TRBD2. Germline V CDR1 and CDR2: MNHNS, SASEGT. V dropped 2 bases and J dropped 2; count of bases not matched to a gene: 0. CDR3 size: 15 residues. This chain's CDR3 is CASSELAGGQETQYF. The CDR3 DNA is TGTGCCAGCAGTGAACTAGCGGGGGGGCAAGAGACCCAGTACTTC.

V usage is TRBV12-5 and J usage is TRBJ1-1, with 7 bases lining up with TRBD1. The CDR3 length is 19 residues. The J segment lost 0 bases and the V segment lost 1 base, leaving 14 bases of the junction unmatched. The germline gives CDR1 LGHNT, CDR2 FRNRAP. CDR3 in amino acids: CASGLASDRRFAMNTEAFF. In DNA form, the CDR3 reads TGTGCTAGTGGTTTGGCCTCGGACAGGCGTTTTGCCATGAACACTGAAGCTTTCTTT.

The genes are TRBV10-3 and TRBJ2-7; 9 positions agree with TRBD2. After removal of 7 bases from V and 0 bases from J, the junction contained 4 bases not matched to a gene. CDR3 size: 14 residues. Germline V gene sequence: CDR1 ENHRY, CDR2 SYGVKD. CDR3 DNA sequence: TGTGCCATCAAGCCTAGCGGGGACTCCTACGAGCAGTACTTC. Its translation is CAIKPSGDSYEQYF.

V is TRBV18 and J is TRBJ2-5, with 9 bases identical to TRBD1. The DNA end is a closer match to TRBJ2-7, so the J assignment may be wrong. Looked up from germline, CDR1 is KGHSH and CDR2 is LQKENI. The CDR3 has 15 amino acids. CDR3 in amino acids: CASSMPGQGPYEQYF. CDR3 nucleotides: TGTGCCAGCTCAATGCCGGGACAGGGCCCCTACGAGCAGTACTTC.

Written as DNA, the CDR3 is TGTGCCAGCAGCTTTGCAGGCGGCGTGAGCGAGCAGTACTTC. It translates to CASSFAGGVSEQYF. This chain connects TRBV7-5 to TRBJ2-7. TRBV7-5 is tagged as a pseudogene. The CDR3 is made up of 14 amino acids.

The CDR3 loop reads CASSEALSGRGGTDTQYF. CDR3 sequence (DNA): TGTGCCAGCAGTGAAGCCCTCAGCGGGAGAGGGGGCACAGATACGCAGTATTTT. V and J are TRBV6-1 and TRBJ2-3; the match to TRBD2 covers 8 bases. With 0 bases clipped from V and 1 base from J, the junction kept 9 bases outside the gene matches. The CDR3 runs to 18 residues. Germline-derived CDR1 and CDR2 are MNHNS and SASEGT.

V is TRBV19 and J is TRBJ2-3; D remains ambiguous. Trimming cost V 3 bases and J 6 bases, with 10 bases left between them. The CDR3 is 13 residues long. The germline V gene has CDR1 LNHDA and CDR2 SQIVND (reference sequence). The CDR3 here is CASSIQVRDTQYF. The CDR3 DNA is TGTGCCAGTAGTATTCAGGTTCGGGATACGCAGTATTTT.

J is TRBJ1-1 and V is TRBV6-1; 8 bases fit TRBD1. V shed 10 bases, J shed 0 bases, and the junction held 7 bases outside the gene matches. There are 14 residues in the CDR3. The germline CDR1 and CDR2 sequences are MNHNS and SASEGT. The CDR3 region has the DNA TGTGCCACCCTTCGACAGGGGATGAACACTGAAGCTTTCTTT. This codes for CATLRQGMNTEAFF.

The chain couples TRBV19 to TRBJ2-7, with 8 positions matching TRBD1. In germline, CDR1 is LNHDA, CDR2 SQIVND (reference sequence). There are 14 residues in the CDR3. The trim removed 6 bases at V and 4 bases at J, leaving 8 bases unmatched. CDR3 coding DNA: TGTGCCAGTAGCCTGACAGGGGCCGTTTACGAGCAGTACTTC. Protein sequence: CASSLTGAVYEQYF.

This chain connects TRBV6-5 to TRBJ2-7, with 8 bases identical to TRBD1. Trimming cost V 6 bases and J 3 bases; bases outside gene matches: 1. The CDR3 extends over 12 amino acids. Germline CDR1 is MNHEY and CDR2 is SVGAGI. The CDR3 DNA sequence: TGTGCCAGCAGAGGACAGGGCTACGAGCAGTACTTC. Its protein is CASRGQGYEQYF.

The chain couples TRBV5-4 to TRBJ1-3; D is unclear. V was trimmed by 4 bases and J by 4 bases, leaving 12 bases between them. The length of the CDR3 is 14 residues. Germline V gene lookup returns CDR1 SGHNT and CDR2 YYREEE (reference sequence). As DNA, the CDR3 is TGTGCCAGCAGCCCTCAGAGCGACGGAAACACCATATATTTT. This encodes CASSPQSDGNTIYF. The full variable domain, rest sourced from reference TRBV5-4 and TRBJ1-3, is ETGVTQSPTHLIKTRGQQVTLRCSSQSGHNTVSWYQQALGQGPQFIFQYYREEENGRGNFPPRFSGLQFPNYSSELNVNALELDDSALYLCASSPQSDGNTIYFGEGSWLTVV.

V gene TRBV5-6 combines with J gene TRBJ2-2; no reliable D call. This CDR3 spans 13 amino acids. Germline V CDR1 and CDR2: SGHDT, YYEEEE. The V and J ends lost 2 bases and 1 base respectively, with 3 bases between them. The CDR3 spells CASSFQNTGELFF. CDR3 nucleotide sequence: TGTGCCAGCAGCTTTCAGAACACCGGGGAGCTGTTTTTT.

V and J are TRBV13 and TRBJ2-7; the D is unclear. CDR3 length: 12 amino acids. V dropped 4 bases and J dropped 3 bases, with 7 bases sitting between them. The germline gives CDR1 PRHDT, CDR2 FYEKMQ (reference sequence). CDR3 in DNA: TGTGCCAGCAGCTCGGACCGCTACGAGCAGTACTTC. Protein: CASSSDRYEQYF.

V usage is TRBV5-6 and J usage is TRBJ2-1; 7 nucleotides align to TRBD2. Germline V gene sequence: CDR1 SGHDT, CDR2 YYEEEE. Germline trimming cut 2 bases from V and 8 bases from J; bases unmatched to any gene: 13. CDR3 size: 16 residues. The CDR3 DNA is TGTGCCAGCAGCTTCGTTGCGGGAGCTTATGGGGATGAGCAGTTCTTC. The encoded protein is CASSFVAGAYGDEQFF.

The chain is built from TRBV11-3 and TRBJ2-3; possibly TRBD1 for D (7 bases). Germline V gene lookup returns CDR1 SGHNT and CDR2 YENEEA. The V and J ends lost 3 bases and 10 bases respectively, with 20 bases between them. CDR3 length: 15 amino acids. Written as DNA, the CDR3 is TGTGCCAGCAGCTTTGGCAGGGGGGAGCGGGTAGCGCAGTATTTT. Translation: CASSFGRGERVAQYF.

This rearrangement joins TRBV29-1 to TRBJ1-1; D remains unclear. Looked up from germline, CDR1 is SQVTM and CDR2 is ANQGSEA. Trimming removed 4 bases at V and 2 bases at J, with 8 bases between. The CDR3 sequence is 12 residues long. The CDR3 DNA reads TGCAGCGTTGGAGAGACAAACACTGAAGCTTTCTTT. Amino acids: CSVGETNTEAFF.

Comments on this clone: Relative to the germline gene, one junction end is altered; a read error may explain this. The chain uses TRBV7-2 and TRBJ2-7; 9 bases align to TRBD2. Germline lookup yields CDR1 SGHTA and CDR2 FQGNSA. The CDR3 is 15 residues long. CDR3 region: CASTPAGGLTYAQYF. The CDR3 bases are TGTGCCAGCACCCCAGCGGGAGGTTTAACCTACGCGCAGTACTTC.

This clone was observed a single time. The chain couples TRBV9 to TRBJ2-7, with 7 nucleotides matching TRBD1. Germline CDR1 is SGDLS and CDR2 is YYNGEE. The CDR3 covers 17 residues. J gave up 3 bases and V 0 bases, and 12 bases lay outside the gene matches. CDR3 amino acids: CASSVAGRAGGVYEQYF. CDR3 in DNA: TGTGCCAGCAGCGTAGCTGGCAGGGCAGGGGGAGTCTACGAGCAGTACTTC.

This sequence joins TRBV2 and TRBJ2-3, with 14 bases aligning to TRBD2. CDR1 is SNHLY, CDR2 FYNNEI, per germline. V shed 5 bases and J 6 bases; nucleotides not matched to a gene: 13. The CDR3 spans 18 residues. In DNA, the CDR3 is TGTGCCAGCAGTTACCTCCCGGGACTAGCGGGAGAAGGGGATACGCAGTATTTT. Translated: CASSYLPGLAGEGDTQYF.

The chain recombines TRBV29-1 with TRBJ1-1; TRBD1 agrees at 12 bases. The CDR3 contains 18 residues. The V gene end was trimmed by 5 bases and the J gene end by 0 bases; junction bases not matched to a gene: 13. Germline CDR1 reads SQVTM; CDR2 reads ANQGSEA. CDR3 bases: TGCAGCGTTCACCCCCATGGGGACAGGGGGCCGATGAACACTGAAGCTTTCTTT. It encodes CSVHPHGDRGPMNTEAFF.

A remark on this clone: A read error may account for a junction end that differs from germline. V gene TRBV7-9 combines with J gene TRBJ2-1; 9 nucleotides align to TRBD2. CDR3 size: 15 residues. Germline V gene sequence: CDR1 SEHNR, CDR2 FQNEAQ (reference sequence). CDR3 sequence: CASSQDASGKVEQFF. The CDR3 DNA sequence: TGCGCCAGCAGCCAAGATGCTAGCGGGAAGGTTGAGCAGTTCTTC.

V usage is TRBV11-3 and J usage is TRBJ2-3; 11 bases map to TRBD1. The germline gives CDR1 SGHNT, CDR2 YENEEA. The V gene end was trimmed by 5 bases and the J gene end by 3 bases; junction bases not matched to a gene: 7. The CDR3 has 16 amino acids. The CDR3 here is CASSLGGTGGTDTQYF. DNA for the CDR3: TGTGCCAGCAGCCTAGGCGGGACAGGGGGGACAGATACGCAGTATTTT.

The sample holds a few counts of this clone. The chain recombines TRBV13 with TRBJ2-5; no definite D call. The CDR3 is 14 amino acids. The germline gives CDR1 PRHDT, CDR2 FYEKMQ (reference sequence). With 6 bases removed from V and 0 bases from J, the gap between germline ends came to 11 bases. The CDR3 sequence: CASSVVGNQETQYF. As DNA, the CDR3 is TGTGCCAGCAGTGTGGTCGGAAACCAAGAGACCCAGTACTTC.

This clone was observed a few times. The rearrangement joins TRBV9 to TRBJ2-5; 8 bases match TRBD2. Germline values: CDR1 SGDLS, CDR2 YYNGEE. The V segment lost 0 bases and the J segment 4 bases; nucleotides outside the gene matches: 8. This CDR3 is 16 amino acids long. The CDR3 sequence: CASSVGGSGEGETQYF. Written as DNA, the CDR3 is TGTGCCAGCAGCGTAGGAGGTAGCGGGGAAGGAGAGACCCAGTACTTC.